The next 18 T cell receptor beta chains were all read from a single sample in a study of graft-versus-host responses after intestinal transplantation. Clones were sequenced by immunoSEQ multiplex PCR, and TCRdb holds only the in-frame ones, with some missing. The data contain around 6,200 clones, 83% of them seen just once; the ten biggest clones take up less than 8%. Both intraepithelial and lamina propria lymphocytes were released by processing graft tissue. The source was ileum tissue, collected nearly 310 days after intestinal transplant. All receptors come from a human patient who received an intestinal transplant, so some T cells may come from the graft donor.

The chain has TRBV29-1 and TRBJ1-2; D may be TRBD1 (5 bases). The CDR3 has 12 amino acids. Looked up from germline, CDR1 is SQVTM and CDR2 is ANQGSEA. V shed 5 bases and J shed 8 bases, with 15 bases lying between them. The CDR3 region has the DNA TGCAGCGTTTTGCAATGGGGGGGAGGCTACACCTTC. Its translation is CSVLQWGGGYTF. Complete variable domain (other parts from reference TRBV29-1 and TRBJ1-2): SAVISQKPSRDICQRGTSLTIQCQVDSQVTMMFWYRQQPGQSLTLIATANQGSEATYESGFVIDKFPISRPNLTFSTLTVSNMSPEDSSIYLCSVLQWGGGYTFGSGTRLTVV.

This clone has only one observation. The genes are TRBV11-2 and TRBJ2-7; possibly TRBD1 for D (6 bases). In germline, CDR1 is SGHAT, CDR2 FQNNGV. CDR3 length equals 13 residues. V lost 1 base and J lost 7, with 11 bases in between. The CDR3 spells CASSLGTAKEQYF. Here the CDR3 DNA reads TGTGCCAGCAGCTTAGGGACAGCCAAAGAGCAGTACTTC.

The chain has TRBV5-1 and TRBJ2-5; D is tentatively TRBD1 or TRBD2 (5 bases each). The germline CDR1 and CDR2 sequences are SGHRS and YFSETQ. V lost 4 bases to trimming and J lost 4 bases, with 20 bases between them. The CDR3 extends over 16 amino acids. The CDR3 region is CASSTTLQALGETQYF. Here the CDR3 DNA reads TGCGCCAGCAGCACAACCCTACAGGCACTAGGAGAGACCCAGTACTTC.

The CDR3: CASSLGSATYYGYTF. The CDR3 nucleotides read TGTGCCAGCAGCTTGGGTTCAGCGACTTACTATGGCTACACCTTC. This chain links TRBV11-2 with TRBJ1-2; D gene ambiguous. The CDR3 length is 15 residues. Deletions cut 3 bases from V and 3 bases from J, with 14 bases between. CDR1 is SGHAT, CDR2 FQNNGV, per germline.

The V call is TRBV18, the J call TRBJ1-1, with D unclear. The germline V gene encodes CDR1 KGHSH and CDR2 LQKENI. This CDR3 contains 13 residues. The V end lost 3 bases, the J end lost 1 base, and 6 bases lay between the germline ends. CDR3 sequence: CASSPHKNTEAFF. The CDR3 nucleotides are TGTGCCAGCTCACCTCACAAGAACACTGAAGCTTTCTTT.

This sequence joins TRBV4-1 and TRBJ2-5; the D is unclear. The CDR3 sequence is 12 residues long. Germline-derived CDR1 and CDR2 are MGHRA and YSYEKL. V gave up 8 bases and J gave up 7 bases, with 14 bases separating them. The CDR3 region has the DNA TGCGCCAGCGGACGTTACCTAGGGACCCAGTACTTC. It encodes CASGRYLGTQYF.

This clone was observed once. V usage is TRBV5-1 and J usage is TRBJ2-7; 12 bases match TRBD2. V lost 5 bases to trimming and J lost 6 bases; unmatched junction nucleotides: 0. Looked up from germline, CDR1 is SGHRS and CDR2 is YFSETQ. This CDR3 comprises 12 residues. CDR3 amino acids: CASRLAGGEQYF. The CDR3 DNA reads TGCGCCAGCAGACTAGCGGGAGGCGAGCAGTACTTC. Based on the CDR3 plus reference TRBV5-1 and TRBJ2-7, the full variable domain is KAGVTQTPRYLIKTRGQQVTLSCSPISGHRSVSWYQQTPGQGLQFLFEYFSETQRNKGNFPGRFSGRQFSNSRSEMNVSTLELGDSALYLCASRLAGGEQYFGPGTRLTVT.

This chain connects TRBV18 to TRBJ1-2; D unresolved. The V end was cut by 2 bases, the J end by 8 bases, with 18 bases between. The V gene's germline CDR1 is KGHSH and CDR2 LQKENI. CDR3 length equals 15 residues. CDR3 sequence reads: CASSPSGVREAGYTF. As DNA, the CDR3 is TGTGCCAGCTCACCATCGGGCGTGCGGGAGGCCGGCTACACCTTC.

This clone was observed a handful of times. CDR3 region: CASSYLRGGGNEQFF. The CDR3 DNA follows: TGTGCCAGCAGTTATTTGCGGGGGGGTGGTAATGAGCAGTTCTTC. V and J are TRBV6-5 and TRBJ2-1; 9 bases agree with TRBD2. With V trimmed by 3 bases and J by 7 bases, 7 bases remained unmatched. The CDR3 totals 15 residues. Germline V gene data show CDR1 as MNHEY and CDR2 as SVGAGI.

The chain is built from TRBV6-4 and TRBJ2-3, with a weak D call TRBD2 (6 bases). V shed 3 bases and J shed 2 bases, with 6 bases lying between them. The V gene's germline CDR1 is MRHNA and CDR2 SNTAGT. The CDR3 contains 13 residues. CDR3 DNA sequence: TGTGCCAGCAGTGAGCGGGACACAGATACGCAGTATTTT. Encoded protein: CASSERDTDTQYF.

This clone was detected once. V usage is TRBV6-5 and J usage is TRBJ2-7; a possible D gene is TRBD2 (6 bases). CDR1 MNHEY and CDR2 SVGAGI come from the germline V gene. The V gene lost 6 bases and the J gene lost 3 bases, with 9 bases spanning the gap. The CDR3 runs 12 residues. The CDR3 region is CASSRGSYEQYF. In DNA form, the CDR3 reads TGTGCCAGCAGCCGGGGGAGCTACGAGCAGTACTTC.

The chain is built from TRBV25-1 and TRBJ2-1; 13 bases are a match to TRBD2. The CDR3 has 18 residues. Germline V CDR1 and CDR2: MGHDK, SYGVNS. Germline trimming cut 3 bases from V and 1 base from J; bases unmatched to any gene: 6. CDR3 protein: CASSDQGLAGVSYNEQFF. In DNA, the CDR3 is TGTGCCAGCAGTGATCAAGGACTAGCGGGGGTATCCTACAATGAGCAGTTCTTC.

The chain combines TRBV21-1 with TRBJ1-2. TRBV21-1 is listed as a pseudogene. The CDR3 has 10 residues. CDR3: CASSRYGYTF. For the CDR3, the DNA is TGTGCCAGCAGTAGATATGGCTACACCTTC.

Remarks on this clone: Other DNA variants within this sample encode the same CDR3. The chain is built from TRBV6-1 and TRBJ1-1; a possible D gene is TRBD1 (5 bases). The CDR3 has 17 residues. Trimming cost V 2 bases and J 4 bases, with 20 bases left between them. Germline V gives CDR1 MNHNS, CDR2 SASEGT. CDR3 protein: CASSEYRRGGWGTEAFF. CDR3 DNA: TGTGCCAGCAGTGAATACCGGCGGGGGGGTTGGGGCACTGAAGCTTTCTTT.

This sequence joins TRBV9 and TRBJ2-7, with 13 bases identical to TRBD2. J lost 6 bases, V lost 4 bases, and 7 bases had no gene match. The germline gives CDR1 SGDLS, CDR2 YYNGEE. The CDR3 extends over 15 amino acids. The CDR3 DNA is TGTGCCAGCAGCACTACTAGCGGGGGGGCCAGCGAGCAGTACTTC. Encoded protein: CASSTTSGGASEQYF.

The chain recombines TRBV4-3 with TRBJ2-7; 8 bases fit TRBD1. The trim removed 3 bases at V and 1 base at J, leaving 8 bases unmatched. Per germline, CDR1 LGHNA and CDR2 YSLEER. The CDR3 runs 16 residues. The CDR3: CASSQDRDRSSYEQYF. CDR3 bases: TGCGCCAGCAGCCAGGACCGGGACAGGTCTTCCTACGAGCAGTACTTC.

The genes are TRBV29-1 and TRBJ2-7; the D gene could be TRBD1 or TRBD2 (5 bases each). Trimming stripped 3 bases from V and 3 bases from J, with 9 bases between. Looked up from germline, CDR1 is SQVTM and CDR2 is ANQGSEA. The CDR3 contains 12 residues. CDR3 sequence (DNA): TGCAGCGTTGAGGGACCGAACTACGAGCAGTACTTC. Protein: CSVEGPNYEQYF.

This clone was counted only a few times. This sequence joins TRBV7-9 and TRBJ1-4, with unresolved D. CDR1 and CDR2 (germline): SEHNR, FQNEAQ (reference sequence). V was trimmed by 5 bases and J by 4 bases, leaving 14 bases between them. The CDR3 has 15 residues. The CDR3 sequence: CASSPLRQLNEKLFF. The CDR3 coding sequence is TGTGCCAGCAGCCCATTGAGGCAGCTTAATGAAAAACTGTTTTTT.